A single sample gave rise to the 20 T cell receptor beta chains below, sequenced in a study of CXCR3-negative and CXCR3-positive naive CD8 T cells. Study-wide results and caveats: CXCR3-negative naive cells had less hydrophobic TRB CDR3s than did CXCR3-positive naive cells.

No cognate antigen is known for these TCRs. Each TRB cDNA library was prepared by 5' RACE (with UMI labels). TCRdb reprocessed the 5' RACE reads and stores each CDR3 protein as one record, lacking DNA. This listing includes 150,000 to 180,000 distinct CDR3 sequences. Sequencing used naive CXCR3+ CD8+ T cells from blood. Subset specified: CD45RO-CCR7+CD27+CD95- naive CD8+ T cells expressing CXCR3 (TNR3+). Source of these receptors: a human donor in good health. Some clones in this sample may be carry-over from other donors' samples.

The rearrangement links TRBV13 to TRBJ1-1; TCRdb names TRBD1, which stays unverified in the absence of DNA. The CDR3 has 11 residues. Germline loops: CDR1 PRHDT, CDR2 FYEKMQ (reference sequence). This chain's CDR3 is CASSLEGEAFF.

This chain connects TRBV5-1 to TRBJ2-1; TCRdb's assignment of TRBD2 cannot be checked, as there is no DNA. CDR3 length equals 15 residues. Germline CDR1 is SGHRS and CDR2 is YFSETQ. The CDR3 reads CASSLDPHGYNEQFF.

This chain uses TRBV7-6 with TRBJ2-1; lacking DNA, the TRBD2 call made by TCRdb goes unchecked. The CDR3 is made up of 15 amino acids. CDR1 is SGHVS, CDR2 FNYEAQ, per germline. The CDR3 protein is CASSWTSGIENEQFF. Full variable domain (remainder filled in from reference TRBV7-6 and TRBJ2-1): GAGVSQSPRYKVTKRGQDVALRCDPISGHVSLYWYRQALGQGPEFLTYFNYEAQQDKSGLPNDRFSAERPEGSISTLTIQRTEQRDSAMYRCASSWTSGIENEQFFGPGTRLTVL.

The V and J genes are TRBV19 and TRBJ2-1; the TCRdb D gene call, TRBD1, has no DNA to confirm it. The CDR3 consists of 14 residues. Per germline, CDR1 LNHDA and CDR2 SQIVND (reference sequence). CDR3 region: CASSIGGIYNEQFF.

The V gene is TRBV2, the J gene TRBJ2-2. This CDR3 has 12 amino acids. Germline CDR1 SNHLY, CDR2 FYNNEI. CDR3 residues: CASRAATGELFF.

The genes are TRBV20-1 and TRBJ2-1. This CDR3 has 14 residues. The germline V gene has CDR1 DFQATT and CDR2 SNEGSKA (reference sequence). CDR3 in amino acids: CSARVVGSYNEQFF.

The CDR3 reads CSVEDLTSGLYNEQFF. The chain recombines TRBV29-1 with TRBJ2-1; TCRdb reports TRBD2, a call that lacks DNA to check it against. The germline V gene encodes CDR1 SQVTM and CDR2 ANQGSEA. The CDR3 covers 16 residues.

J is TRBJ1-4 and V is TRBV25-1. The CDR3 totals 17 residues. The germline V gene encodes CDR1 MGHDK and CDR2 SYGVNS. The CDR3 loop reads CASSDPASQGVDEKLFF. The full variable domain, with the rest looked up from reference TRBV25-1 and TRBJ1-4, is EADIYQTPRYLVIGTGKKITLECSQTMGHDKMYWYQQDPGMELHLIHYSYGVNSTEKGDLSSESTVSRIRTEHFPLTLESARPSHTSQYLCASSDPASQGVDEKLFFGSGTQLSVL.

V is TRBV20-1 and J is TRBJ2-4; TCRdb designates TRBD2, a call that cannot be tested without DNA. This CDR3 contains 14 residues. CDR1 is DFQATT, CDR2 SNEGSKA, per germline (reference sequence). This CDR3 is CSARELSGENIQYF.

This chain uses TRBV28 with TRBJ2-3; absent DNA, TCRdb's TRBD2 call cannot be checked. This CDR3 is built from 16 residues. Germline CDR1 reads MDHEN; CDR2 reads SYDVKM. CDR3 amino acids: CASGTSGIAGTDTQYF. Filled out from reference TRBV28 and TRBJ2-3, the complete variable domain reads DVKVTQSSRYLVKRTGEKVFLECVQDMDHENMFWYRQDPGLGLRLIYFSYDVKMKEKGDIPEGYSVSREKKERFSLILESASTNQTSMYLCASGTSGIAGTDTQYFGPGTRLTVL.

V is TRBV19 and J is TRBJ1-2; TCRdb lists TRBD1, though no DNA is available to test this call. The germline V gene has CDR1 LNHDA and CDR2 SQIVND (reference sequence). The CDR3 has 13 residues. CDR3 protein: CASSITGEDGYTF.

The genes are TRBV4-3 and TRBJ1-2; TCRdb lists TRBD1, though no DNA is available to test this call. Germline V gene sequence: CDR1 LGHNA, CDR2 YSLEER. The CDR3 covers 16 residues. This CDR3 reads CASSQDLAGLNYGYTF.

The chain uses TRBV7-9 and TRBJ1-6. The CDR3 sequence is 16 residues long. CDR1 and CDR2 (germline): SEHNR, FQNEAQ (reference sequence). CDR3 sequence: CASSTHPSSYNSPLHF.

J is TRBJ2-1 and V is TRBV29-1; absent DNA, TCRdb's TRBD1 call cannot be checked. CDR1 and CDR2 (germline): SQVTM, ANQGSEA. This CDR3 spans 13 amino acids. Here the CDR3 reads CSVALRGDHEQFF.

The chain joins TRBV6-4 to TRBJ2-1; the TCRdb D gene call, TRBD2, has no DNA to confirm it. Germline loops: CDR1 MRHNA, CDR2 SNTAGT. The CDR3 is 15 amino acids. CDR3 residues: CASSDSSGGANEQFF.

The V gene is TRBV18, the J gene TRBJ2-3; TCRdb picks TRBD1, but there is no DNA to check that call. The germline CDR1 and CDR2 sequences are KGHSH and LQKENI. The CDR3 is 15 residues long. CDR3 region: CASPFRQGPTDTQYF.

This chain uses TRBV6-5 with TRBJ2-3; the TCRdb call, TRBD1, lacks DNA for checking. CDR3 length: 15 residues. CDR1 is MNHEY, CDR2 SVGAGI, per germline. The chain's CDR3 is CASSYSGVWTDTQYF.

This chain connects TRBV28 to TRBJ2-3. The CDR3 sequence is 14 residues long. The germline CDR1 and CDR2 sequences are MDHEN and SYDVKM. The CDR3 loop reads CASSFGLGTDTQYF.

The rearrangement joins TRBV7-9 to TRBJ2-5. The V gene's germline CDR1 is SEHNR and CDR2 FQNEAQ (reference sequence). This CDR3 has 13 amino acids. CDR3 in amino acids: CASSLQIQETQYF.

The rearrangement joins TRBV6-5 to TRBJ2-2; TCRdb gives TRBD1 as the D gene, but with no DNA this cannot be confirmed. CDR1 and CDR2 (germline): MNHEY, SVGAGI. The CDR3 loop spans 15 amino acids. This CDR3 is CASTPGTAHTGELFF.